The clone carrying this TCR beta chain was recorded many times. Its target is unknown. Busulfan-fludarabine conditioning, marrow transplant, and cyclophosphamide on days +3 and +4 were administered. The CDR3 contains 13 residues. V gave up 8 bases and J gave up 3 bases, with 13 bases separating them. Germline-derived CDR1 and CDR2 are MGHDK and SYGVNS. The data are from a study of T cells after posttransplantation cyclophosphamide. General study points: Donor CD8+ memory clones often dominated recipient blood repertoires at later times. TRB overlap between skin or GI tissue T cells and blood was limited. Recipient CMV seropositivity and CMV reactivation strongly tracked TRB clonality.

Measured with immunoSEQ multiplex PCR; TCRdb has only the in-frame clones, and not every one. The table lists about 7,200 clones, no singletons, with around 57% in the top ten. Sequencing was performed on PBMCs, taken after allogeneic stem cell transplant with posttransplant cyclophosphamide. The sequence was obtained from a male patient between 45 and 59 years old who received an allogeneic stem cell transplant from an unrelated donor, was CMV-positive, and had acute GVHD only. A subset of T cells may come from the graft donor. This chain uses TRBV25-1 with TRBJ1-1; D is ambiguous. CDR3 nucleotide sequence: TGTGCCAGCCTGAATTTGGGAGACACTGAAGCTTTCTTT. It translates to CASLNLGDTEAFF.